The subject of this entry is one TCR beta chain. This sample stems from a study of control samples from healthy donors and cancer patients. Between the trimmed V and J ends, which lost 5 bases and 2 bases, there was a span of 15 bases. CDR1 is LNHDA and CDR2 is SQIVND in the germline V gene (reference sequence). The CDR3 runs 15 residues. The data were produced by immunoSEQ multiplex PCR, yet TCRdb's version contains in-frame clones alone and is incomplete. Here the sample spans around 51,000 clones, roughly 80% being singletons. Sequences were obtained from blood. The V and J genes are TRBV19 and TRBJ1-1; no reliable D call. The receptor was isolated from a man aged 70-80 years in good health. As DNA, the CDR3 is TGTGCCAGTAGTTCTTCGACAAGCCTTAACACTGAAGCTTTCTTT. Amino acids: CASSSSTSLNTEAFF. Using reference TRBV19 and TRBJ1-1 for the parts outside the CDR3, the full variable domain is DGGITQSPKYLFRKEGQNVTLSCEQNLNHDAMYWYRQDPGQGLRLIYYSQIVNDFQKGDIAEGYSVSREKKESFPLTVTSAQKNPTAFYLCASSSSTSLNTEAFFGQGTRLTVV.